This T cell receptor beta chain was obtained from a study of blood T cells in healthy people across ages. Primers used in a second PCR of roughly 6 to 12 cycles were a sample-barcoded 5' primer and a J-beta primer mix. TCRdb passed the 5' RACE reads through MiXCR, listing each CDR3 protein once. The sample has 800,000 to 1,300,000 distinct CDR3 sequences, approximately 25% seen once. Per sample, at least 5 micrograms of total RNA were extracted. This CDR3 spans 16 amino acids. V dropped 3 bases and J dropped 6; count of bases not matched to a gene: 8. Findings and caveats of the study: Donor CMV infection status was unknown, possibly confounding age-related changes in expanded clonotypes.

This clonotype was counted only a few times. Its target is unknown. In addition, the sample was reused for a study of T cells of mothers and their children. That paper states: All extracted RNA went into cDNA synthesis, around 1.6 ug per 15 ul. From each mother came over 9.5 million TCR beta CDR3 reads, and from each child came 3 million to 3.5 million.

Sample: blood. The sequence was collected from a girl aged 2 to 10 in good health. This chain uses TRBV12-3 or TRBV12-4 with TRBJ1-3; 10 bases fit TRBD1. The chain's CDR3 is CASSFQTGGEENTIYF. CDR3 in DNA: TGTGCCAGCAGTTTCCAGACAGGGGGCGAAGAAAACACCATATATTTT.